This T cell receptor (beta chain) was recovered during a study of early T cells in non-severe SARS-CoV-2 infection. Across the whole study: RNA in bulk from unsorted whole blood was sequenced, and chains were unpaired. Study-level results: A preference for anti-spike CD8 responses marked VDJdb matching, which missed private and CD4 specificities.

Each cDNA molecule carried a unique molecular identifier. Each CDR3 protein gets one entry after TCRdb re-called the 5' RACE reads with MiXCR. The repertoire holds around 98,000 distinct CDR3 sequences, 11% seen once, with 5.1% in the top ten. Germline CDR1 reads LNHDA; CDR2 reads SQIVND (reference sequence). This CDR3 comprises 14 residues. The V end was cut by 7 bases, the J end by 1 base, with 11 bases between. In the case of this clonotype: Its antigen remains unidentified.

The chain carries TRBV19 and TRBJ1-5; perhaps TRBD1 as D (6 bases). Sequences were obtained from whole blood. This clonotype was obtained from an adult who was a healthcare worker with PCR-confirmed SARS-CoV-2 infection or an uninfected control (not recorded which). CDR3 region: CASNQDSSNQPQHF. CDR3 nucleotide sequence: TGTGCCAGTAATCAGGACAGCAGCAATCAGCCCCAGCATTTT.